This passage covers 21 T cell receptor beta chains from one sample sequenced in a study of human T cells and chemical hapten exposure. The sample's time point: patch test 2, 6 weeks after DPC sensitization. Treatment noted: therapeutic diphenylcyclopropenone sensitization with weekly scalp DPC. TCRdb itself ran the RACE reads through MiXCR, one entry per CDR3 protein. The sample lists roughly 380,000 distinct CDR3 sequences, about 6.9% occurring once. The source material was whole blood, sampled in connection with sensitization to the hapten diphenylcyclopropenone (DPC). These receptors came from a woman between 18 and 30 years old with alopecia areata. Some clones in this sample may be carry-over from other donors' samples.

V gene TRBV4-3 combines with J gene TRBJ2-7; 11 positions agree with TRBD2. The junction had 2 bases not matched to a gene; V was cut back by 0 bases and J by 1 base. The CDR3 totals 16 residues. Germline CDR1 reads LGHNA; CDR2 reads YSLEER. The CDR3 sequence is CASSQDPSGGSYEQYF. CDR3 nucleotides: TGCGCCAGCAGCCAAGACCCTAGCGGGGGGTCCTACGAGCAGTACTTC.

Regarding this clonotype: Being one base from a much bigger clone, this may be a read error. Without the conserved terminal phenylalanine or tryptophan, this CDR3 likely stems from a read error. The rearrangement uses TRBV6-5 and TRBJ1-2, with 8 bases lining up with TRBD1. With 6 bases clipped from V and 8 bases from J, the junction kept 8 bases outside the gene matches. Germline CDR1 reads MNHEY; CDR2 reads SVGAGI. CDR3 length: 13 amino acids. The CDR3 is CASSPGGFYGYTL. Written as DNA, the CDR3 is TGTGCCAGCAGCCCAGGGGGCTTTTACGGCTACACCCTC.

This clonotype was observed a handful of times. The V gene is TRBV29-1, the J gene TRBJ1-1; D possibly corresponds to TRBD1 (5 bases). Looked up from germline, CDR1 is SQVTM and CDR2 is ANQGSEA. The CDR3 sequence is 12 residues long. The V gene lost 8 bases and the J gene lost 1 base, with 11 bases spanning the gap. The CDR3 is CSTYTGNTEAFF. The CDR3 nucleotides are TGCAGCACCTACACAGGGAACACTGAAGCTTTCTTT.

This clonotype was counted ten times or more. CDR3 sequence (DNA): TGCAGCGTTGACCTGCACACCGGGGAGCTGTTTTTT. Translated, it gives CSVDLHTGELFF. The J gene is TRBJ2-2, the V gene TRBV29-1; unclear D gene. The germline V gene encodes CDR1 SQVTM and CDR2 ANQGSEA. This CDR3 spans 12 amino acids. The V gene lost 3 bases and the J gene lost 3 bases, with 5 bases spanning the gap.

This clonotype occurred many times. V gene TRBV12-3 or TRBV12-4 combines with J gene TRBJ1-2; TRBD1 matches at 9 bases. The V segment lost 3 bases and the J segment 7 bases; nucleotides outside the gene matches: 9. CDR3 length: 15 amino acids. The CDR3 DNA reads TGTGCCAGCAGTTTCGGGGGACAGGGTTATTTTGGCTACACCTTC. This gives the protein CASSFGGQGYFGYTF.

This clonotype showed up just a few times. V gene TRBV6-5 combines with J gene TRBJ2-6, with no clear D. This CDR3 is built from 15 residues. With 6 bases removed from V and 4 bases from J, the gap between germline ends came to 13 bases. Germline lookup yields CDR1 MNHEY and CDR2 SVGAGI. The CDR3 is CASSQGSRGANVLTF. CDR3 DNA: TGTGCCAGCAGCCAAGGGTCCCGCGGGGCCAACGTCCTGACTTTC.

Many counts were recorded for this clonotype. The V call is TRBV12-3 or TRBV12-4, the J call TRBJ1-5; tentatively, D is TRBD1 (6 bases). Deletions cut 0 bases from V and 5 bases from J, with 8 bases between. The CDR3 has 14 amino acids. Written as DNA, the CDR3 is TGTGCCAGCAGTTTAGCAAGGGGGTATCAGCCCCAGCATTTT. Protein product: CASSLARGYQPQHF.

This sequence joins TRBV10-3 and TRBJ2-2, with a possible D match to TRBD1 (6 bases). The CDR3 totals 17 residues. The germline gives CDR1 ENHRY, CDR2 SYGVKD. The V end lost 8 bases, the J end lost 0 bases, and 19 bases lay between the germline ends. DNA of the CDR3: TGTGCCATCCCCGCCGCAGGGGCGAAAACGAACACCGGGGAGCTGTTTTTT. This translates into CAIPAAGAKTNTGELFF.

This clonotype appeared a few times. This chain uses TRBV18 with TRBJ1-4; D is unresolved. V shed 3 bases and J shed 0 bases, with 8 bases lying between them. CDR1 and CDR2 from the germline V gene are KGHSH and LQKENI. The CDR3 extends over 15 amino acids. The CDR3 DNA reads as TGTGCCAGCTCACCCGGGTTTGCAACTAATGAAAAACTGTTTTTT. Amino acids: CASSPGFATNEKLFF.

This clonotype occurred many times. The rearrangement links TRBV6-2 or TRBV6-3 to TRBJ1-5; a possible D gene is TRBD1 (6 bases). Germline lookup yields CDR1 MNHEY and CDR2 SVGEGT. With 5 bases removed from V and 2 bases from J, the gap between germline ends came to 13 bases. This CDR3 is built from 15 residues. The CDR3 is CASSTGGLGNQPQHF. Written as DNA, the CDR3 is TGTGCCAGCAGTACGGGGGGGCTCGGCAATCAGCCCCAGCATTTT.

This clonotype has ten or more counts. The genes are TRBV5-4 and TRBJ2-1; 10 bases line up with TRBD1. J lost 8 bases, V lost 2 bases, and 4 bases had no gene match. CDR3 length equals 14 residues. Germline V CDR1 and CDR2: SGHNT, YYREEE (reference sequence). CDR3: CASSFRDRGDEQFF. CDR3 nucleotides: TGTGCCAGCAGCTTTCGGGACAGGGGCGATGAGCAGTTCTTC. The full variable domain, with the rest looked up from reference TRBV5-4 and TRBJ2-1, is ETGVTQSPTHLIKTRGQQVTLRCSSQSGHNTVSWYQQALGQGPQFIFQYYREEENGRGNFPPRFSGLQFPNYSSELNVNALELDDSALYLCASSFRDRGDEQFFGPGTRLTVL.

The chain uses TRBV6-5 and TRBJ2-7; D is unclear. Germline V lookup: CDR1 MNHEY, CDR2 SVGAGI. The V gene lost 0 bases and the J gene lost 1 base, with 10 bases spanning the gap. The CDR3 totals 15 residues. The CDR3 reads CASSYSYSPSYEQYF. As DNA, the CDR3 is TGTGCCAGCAGTTACTCTTACAGCCCATCCTACGAGCAGTACTTC.

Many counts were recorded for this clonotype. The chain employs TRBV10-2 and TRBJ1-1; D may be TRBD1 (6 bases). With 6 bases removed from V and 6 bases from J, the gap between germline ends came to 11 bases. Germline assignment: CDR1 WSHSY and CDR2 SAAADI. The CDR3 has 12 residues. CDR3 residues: CASRGGSSEAFF. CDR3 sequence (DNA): TGCGCCAGCAGAGGGGGTTCGTCTGAAGCTTTCTTT.

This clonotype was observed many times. Here the CDR3 reads CASTGPPMPCSGNTIYF. The DNA for the CDR3 is TGTGCCAGCACTGGCCCTCCGATGCCCTGCTCTGGAAACACCATATATTTT. The V gene is TRBV6-4, the J gene TRBJ1-3; D remains unclear. CDR1 is MRHNA and CDR2 is SNTAGT in the germline V gene. This CDR3 has 17 residues. Deletions cut 7 bases from V and 0 bases from J, with 19 bases between.

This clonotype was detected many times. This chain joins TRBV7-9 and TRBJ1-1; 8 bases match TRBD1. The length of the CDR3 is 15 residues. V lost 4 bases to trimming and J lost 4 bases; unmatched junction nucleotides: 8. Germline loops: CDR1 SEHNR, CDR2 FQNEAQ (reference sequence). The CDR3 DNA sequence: TGTGCCAGCAGCTCTCCCCCTACAGGGGGCACTGAAGCTTTCTTT. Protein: CASSSPPTGGTEAFF.

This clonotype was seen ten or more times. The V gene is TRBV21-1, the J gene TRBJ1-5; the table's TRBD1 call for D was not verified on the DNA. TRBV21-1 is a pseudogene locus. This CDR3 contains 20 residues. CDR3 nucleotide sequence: TGTGCCAGCACCAAAATGGGTCCGGGGGCCTGCGTATATCGCAATCAGCCCCAGCATTTT. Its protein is CASTKMGPGACVYRNQPQHF.

CDR3 DNA sequence: TGTGCCAGCAGTGAGCCGGGACAGGGTATCGTACACGAGCAGTACTTC. Amino acids: CASSEPGQGIVHEQYF. The chain couples TRBV6-1 to TRBJ2-7; 9 nucleotides match TRBD1. This CDR3 is 16 amino acids long. Germline assignment: CDR1 MNHNS and CDR2 SASEGT. Unmatched junction bases numbered 11, after V lost 3 bases and J lost 5 bases.

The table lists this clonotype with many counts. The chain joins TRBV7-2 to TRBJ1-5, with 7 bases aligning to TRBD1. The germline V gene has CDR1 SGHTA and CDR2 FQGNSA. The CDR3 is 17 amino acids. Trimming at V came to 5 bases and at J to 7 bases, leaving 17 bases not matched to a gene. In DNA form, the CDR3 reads TGTGCCAGCAGCCCGACGCTACAGGGGAATCTCGGGCAGCCCCAGCATTTT. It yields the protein CASSPTLQGNLGQPQHF.

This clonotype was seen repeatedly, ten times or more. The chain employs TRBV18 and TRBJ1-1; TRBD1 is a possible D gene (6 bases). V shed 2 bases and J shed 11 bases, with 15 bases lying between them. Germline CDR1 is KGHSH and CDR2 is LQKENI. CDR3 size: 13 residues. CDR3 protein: CASSPSRGVYAFF. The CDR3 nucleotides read TGTGCCAGCTCACCATCGAGGGGGGTCTACGCTTTCTTT.

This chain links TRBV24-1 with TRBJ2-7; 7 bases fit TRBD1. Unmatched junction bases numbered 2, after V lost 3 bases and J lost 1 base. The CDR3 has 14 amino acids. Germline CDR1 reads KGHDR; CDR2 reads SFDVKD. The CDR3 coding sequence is TGTGCCACCAGTGATCCACAGGGGTCCTACGAGCAGTACTTC. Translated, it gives CATSDPQGSYEQYF.

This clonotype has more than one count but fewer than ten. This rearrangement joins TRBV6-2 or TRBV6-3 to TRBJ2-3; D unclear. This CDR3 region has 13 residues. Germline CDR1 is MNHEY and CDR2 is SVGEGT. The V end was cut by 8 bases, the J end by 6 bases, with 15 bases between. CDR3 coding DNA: TGTGCCAGCCTCCAACCCCCGATGGATACGCAGTATTTT. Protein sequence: CASLQPPMDTQYF.